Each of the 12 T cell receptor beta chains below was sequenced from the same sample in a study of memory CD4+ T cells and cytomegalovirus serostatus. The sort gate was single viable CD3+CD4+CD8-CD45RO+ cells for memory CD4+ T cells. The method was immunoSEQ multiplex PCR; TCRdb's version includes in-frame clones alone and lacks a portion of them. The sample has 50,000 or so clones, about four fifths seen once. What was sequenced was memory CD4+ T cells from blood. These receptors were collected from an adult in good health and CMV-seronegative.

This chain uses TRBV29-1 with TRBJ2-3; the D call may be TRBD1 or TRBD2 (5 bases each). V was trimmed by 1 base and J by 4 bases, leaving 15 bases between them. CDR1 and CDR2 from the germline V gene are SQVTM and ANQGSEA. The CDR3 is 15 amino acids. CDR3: CSVEVGPKWPDTQYF. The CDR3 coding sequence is TGCAGCGTTGAAGTGGGACCGAAGTGGCCAGATACGCAGTATTTT.

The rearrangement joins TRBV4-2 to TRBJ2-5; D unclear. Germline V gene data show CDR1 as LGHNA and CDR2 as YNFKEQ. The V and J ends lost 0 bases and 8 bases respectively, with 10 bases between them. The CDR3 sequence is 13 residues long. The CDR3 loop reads CASSQDRQTTQYF. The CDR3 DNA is TGTGCCAGCAGCCAAGATCGTCAGACAACCCAGTACTTC.

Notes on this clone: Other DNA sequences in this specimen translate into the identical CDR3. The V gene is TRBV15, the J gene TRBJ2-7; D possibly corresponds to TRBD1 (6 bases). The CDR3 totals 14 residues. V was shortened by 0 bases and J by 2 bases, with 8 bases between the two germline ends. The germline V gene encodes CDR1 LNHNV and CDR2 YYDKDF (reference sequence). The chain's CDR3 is CATSRDRGPYEQYF. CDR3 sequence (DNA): TGTGCCACCAGCAGAGACAGGGGCCCCTACGAGCAGTACTTC.

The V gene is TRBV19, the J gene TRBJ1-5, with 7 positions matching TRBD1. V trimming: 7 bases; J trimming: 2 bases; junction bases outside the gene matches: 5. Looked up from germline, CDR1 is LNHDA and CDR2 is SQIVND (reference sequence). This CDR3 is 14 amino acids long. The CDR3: CASNPGGRNQPQHF. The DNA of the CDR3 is TGTGCCAGTAACCCAGGGGGACGCAATCAGCCCCAGCATTTT.

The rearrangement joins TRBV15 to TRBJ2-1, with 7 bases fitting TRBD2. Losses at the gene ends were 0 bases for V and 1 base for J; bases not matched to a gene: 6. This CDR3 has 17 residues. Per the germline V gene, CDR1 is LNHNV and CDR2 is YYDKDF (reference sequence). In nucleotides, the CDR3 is TGTGCCACCAGCAGAGAAGGTGGACTAGGGTCCTACAATGAGCAGTTCTTC. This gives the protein CATSREGGLGSYNEQFF. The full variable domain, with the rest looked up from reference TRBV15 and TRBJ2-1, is DAMVIQNPRYQVTQFGKPVTLSCSQTLNHNVMYWYQQKSSQAPKLLFHYYDKDFNNEADTPDNFQSRRPNTSFCFLDIRSPGLGDTAMYLCATSREGGLGSYNEQFFGPGTRLTVL.

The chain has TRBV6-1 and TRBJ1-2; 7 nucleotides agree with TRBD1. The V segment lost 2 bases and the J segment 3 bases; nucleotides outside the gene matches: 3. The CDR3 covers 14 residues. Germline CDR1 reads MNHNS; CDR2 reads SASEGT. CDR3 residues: CASSETQGDYGYTF. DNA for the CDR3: TGTGCCAGCAGTGAAACCCAGGGGGACTATGGCTACACCTTC.

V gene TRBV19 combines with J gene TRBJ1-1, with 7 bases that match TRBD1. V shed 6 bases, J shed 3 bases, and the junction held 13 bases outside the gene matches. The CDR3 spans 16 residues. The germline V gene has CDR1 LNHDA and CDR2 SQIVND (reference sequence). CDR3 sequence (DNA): TGTGCCAGTAGCAAAGGGACAGCGTCGAGGGACACTGAAGCTTTCTTT. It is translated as CASSKGTASRDTEAFF.

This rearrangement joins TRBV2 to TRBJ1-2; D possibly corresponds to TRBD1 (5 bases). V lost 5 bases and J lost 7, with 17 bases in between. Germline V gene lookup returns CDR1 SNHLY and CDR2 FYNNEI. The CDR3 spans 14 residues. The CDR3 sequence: CASSTDGALSGYTF. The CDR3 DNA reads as TGTGCCAGCAGTACTGACGGGGCCCTTTCTGGCTACACCTTC.

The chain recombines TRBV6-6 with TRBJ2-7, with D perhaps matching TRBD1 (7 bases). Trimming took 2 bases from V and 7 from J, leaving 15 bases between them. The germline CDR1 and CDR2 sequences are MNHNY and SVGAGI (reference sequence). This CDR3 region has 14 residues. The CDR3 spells CASSYRQGGWEQYF. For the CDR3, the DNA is TGTGCCAGCAGTTACCGCCAGGGGGGTTGGGAGCAGTACTTC.

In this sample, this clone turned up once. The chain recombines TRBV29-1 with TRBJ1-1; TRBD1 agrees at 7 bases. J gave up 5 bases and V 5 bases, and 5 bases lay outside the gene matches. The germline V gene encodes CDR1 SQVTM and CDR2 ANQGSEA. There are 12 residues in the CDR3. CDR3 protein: CSVRQGGTEAFF. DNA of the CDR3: TGCAGCGTTAGACAGGGTGGGACTGAAGCTTTCTTT.

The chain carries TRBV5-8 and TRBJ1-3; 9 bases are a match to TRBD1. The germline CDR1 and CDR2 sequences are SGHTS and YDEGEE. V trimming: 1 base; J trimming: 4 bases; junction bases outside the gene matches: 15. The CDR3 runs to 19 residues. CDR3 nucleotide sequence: TGTGCCAGCAGCTTGACCGGTGGTGGGGACAGGGATTTAGGAAACACCATATATTTT. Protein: CASSLTGGGDRDLGNTIYF.

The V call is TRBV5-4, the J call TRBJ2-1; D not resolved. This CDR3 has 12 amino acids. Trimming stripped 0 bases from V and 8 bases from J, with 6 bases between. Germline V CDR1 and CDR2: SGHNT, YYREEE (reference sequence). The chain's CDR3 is CASSLALYEQFF. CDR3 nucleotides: TGTGCCAGCAGCTTGGCACTATATGAGCAGTTCTTC.